The clone carrying this T cell receptor (beta chain) occurred many times. The antigen is undetermined. The data were obtained in a study of T cells in Graves' hyperthyroidism and ophthalmopathy. Study-wide results and caveats: Blood samples included most of the expanded thyroid clonotypes exceeding 0.001.

The source material, RNA transcripts, was used to amplify TCR beta CDR3 regions. Carried out on the TCR CDR3, a first-round RT-PCR used the HTBI primer set. TCRdb reprocessed the multiplex PCR reads via MiXCR and lists one record per CDR3 protein. This table has some 350,000 distinct CDR3 sequences, 13% to 15% appearing once. Germline V gene data show CDR1 as SGHRS and CDR2 as YFSETQ. There are 15 residues in the CDR3. V was shortened by 9 bases and J by 2 bases, with 21 bases between the two germline ends. It was uncontrolled infection, other autoimmune disease, pregnancy or lactation that excluded patients.

This chain links TRBV5-1 with TRBJ2-7, with D tentatively TRBD2 (6 bases). The receptor comes from a woman aged 55-75 years with Graves' ophthalmopathy. Sequenced: blood. The CDR3 region has the DNA TGCGCCACCTCCCTGGGTGGGAGGCCTGCCTACGAGCAGTACTTC. Protein sequence: CATSLGGRPAYEQYF.